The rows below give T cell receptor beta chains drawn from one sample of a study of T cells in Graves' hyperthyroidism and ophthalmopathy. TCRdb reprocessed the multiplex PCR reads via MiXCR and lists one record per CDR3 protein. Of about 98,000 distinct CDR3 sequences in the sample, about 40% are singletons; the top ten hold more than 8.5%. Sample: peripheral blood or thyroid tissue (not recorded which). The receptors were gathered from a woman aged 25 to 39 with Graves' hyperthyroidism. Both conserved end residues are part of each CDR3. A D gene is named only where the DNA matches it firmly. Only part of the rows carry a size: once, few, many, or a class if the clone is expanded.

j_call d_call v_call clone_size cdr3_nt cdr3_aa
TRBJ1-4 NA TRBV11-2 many TGTGCCAGCAGCTTAGTAACGGGGCTGGAGAATGAAAAACTGTTTTTT CASSLVTGLENEKLFF
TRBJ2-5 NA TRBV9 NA TGTGCCAGCAGCGTAGGGGGGACTCAAGAGACCCAGTACTTC CASSVGGTQETQYF
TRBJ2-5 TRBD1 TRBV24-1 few TGTGCCACCAGTGAGGCCGGGACAGGGCAAGAGACCCAGTACTTC CATSEAGTGQETQYF
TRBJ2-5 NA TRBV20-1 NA TGCAGTGGACAGCACCAAGGGACCCGGTACTTC CSGQHQGTRYF
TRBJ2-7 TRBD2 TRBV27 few TGTGCCAGCAGTCTTAGGACTAGCGGGACCTACGAGCAGTACTTC CASSLRTSGTYEQYF
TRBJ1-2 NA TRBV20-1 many TGCAGTGCTATCGACCCGCTTAACTATGGCTACACCTTC CSAIDPLNYGYTF
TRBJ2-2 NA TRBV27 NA TGTGCCAGCAGTTTACCCGGGACCGCGTTTTTT CASSLPGTAFF
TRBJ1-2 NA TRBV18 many TGTGCCAGCTCACCATACGAGGGTTATGGCTACACCTTC CASSPYEGYGYTF
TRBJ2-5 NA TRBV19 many TGTGCCAGTAGTGAGCTAGCAGGCGAGACCCAGTACTTC CASSELAGETQYF
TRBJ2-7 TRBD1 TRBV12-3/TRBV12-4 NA TGTGCCAGCAGTCCCGGGACAGGGGGAGTGGACGAGCAGTACTTC CASSPGTGGVDEQYF
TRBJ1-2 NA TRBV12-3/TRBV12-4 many TGTGCCAGCAGCCAAGGGGCTGGCTACACCTTC CASSQGAGYTF
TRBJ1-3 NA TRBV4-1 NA TGCGCCAGCAGCCAACAGGGGCGCGGTGGCAACGCCATATATTTT CASSQQGRGGNAIYF
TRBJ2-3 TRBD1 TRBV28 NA TGTGCCAGCAGCGATAGCACAGACAGGGGGTGGGCAGATACGCAGTATTTT CASSDSTDRGWADTQYF
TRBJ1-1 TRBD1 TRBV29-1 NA TGCAGCGTTGACCGGGACAGGGTGGCTTTCTTT CSVDRDRVAFF
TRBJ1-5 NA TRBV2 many TGTGCCAGCAGTGGGGACACTGGCAATCAGCCCCAGCATTTT CASSGDTGNQPQHF
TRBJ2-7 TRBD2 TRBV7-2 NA TGTGCCTGCGCGGGAGTAGCGGGACCCAGTCCTTACGAGCAGTACTTC CACAGVAGPSPYEQYF
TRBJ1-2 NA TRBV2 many TGTGCCAGCAGTGACAGGGTGGGGTACACCTTC CASSDRVGYTF
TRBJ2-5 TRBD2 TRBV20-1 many TGCAGTGCCATCAACCGGGGGGAGGGCCAAAAGACCCAGTACTTC CSAINRGEGQKTQYF
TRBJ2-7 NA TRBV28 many TGTGCCAGCGGACTATACGAGCAGTACTTC CASGLYEQYF
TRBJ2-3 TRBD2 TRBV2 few TGTGCCAGCAGTTCTACGCTAGCGGGACTCACAGATACGCAGTATTTT CASSSTLAGLTDTQYF
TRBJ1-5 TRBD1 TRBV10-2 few TGCGCCAGCAGTGCCAGGGGGCCTAATCAGCCCCAGCATTTT CASSARGPNQPQHF
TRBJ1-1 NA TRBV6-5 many TGTGCCAGCAGTGAGGGGGGGTCTAAAGCTTTCTTT CASSEGGSKAFF
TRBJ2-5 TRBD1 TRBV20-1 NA TGCAGTGCCAGAGACAGGGGCAATCAGCCCCAGTACTTC CSARDRGNQPQYF
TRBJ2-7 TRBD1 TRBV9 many TGTGCCAGCAGCGACCCTACAGGGGGCGGAGACGAGCAGTACTTC CASSDPTGGGDEQYF
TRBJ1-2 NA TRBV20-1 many TGCAGTGCTCCTAACTCAGGGCTCCATGGCTACACCTTC CSAPNSGLHGYTF
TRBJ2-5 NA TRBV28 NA TGTGCCAGCAGACCCTGGCGGCTAACCCTTGCCGAGACCCAGTACTTC CASRPWRLTLAETQYF
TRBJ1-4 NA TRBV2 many TGTGCCAGCAGTGAGCCCCGGGACCTCCTGGAAAAACTGTTTTTT CASSEPRDLLEKLFF
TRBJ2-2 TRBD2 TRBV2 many TGTGCCAGCATGGGGACTAGGGCCGGGGAGCTGTTTTTT CASMGTRAGELFF
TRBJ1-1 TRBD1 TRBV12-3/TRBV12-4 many TGTGCCAGCAGTTTAGCGCTGGGACAGGGGACTGAAGCTTTCTTT CASSLALGQGTEAFF
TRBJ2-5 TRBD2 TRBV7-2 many TGTGCCAGCAGCTTAACCCCACTTGGAGCGGGAGTTGAGACCCAGTACTTC CASSLTPLGAGVETQYF
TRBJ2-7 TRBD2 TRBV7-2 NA TGTGCCAGCAGCAGAACTAGCGGGACAGAGTACGAGCAGTACTTC CASSRTSGTEYEQYF
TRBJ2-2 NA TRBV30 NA TGTGCCTGGAGGATAATTCCGGGGGAGCTGTTTTTT CAWRIIPGELFF
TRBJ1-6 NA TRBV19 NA TGTGCCTGGAGGCATCGGGACGGCAGTAGCTCCTATAATTCACCCCTCCACTTT CAWRHRDGSSSYNSPLHF
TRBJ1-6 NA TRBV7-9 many TGTGCCAGCAGCCGGGCCTCCGACAGCTCCTATAATTCACCCCTCCACTTT CASSRASDSSYNSPLHF
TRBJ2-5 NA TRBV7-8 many TGTGCCAGCAGCTTAGTTGTTAGCTACACGTCGGGTTTAGTGGAGACCCAGTACTTC CASSLVVSYTSGLVETQYF